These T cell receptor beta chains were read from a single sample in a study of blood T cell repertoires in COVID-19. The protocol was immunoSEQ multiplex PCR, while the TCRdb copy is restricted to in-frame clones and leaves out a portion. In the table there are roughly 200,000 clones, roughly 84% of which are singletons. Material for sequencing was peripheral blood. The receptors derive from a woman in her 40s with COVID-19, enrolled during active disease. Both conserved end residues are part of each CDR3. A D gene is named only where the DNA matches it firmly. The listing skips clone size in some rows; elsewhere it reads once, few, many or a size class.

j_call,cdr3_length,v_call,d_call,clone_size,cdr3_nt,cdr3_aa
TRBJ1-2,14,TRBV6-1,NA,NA,TGTGCCAGCAGTGAGCCGGGGAGTAACTATGGCTACACCTTC,CASSEPGSNYGYTF
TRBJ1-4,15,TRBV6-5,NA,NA,TGTGCCAGCAGCAGGTCAGGAGGTTGGGGTGAAAAACTGTTTTTT,CASSRSGGWGEKLFF
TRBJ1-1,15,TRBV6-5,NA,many,TGTGCCAGCAGTTACTCGAAAGGAGTGAACACTGAAGCTTTCTTT,CASSYSKGVNTEAFF
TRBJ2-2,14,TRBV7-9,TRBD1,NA,TGTGCCAGCAGCCTAACACAGGGGCCCGGGGAGCTGTTTTTT,CASSLTQGPGELFF
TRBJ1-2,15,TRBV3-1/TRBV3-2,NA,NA,TGTGCCAGCAGCCAAGATGGGGGACTAAACTATGGCTACACCTTC,CASSQDGGLNYGYTF
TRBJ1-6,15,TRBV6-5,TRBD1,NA,TGTGCCAGCAGCCTACAGGGGGACGTGGGTTCACCCCTCCACTTT,CASSLQGDVGSPLHF
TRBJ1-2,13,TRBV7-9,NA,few,TGTGCCAGCAGCCTTAGGACAGACTATGGCTACACCTTC,CASSLRTDYGYTF
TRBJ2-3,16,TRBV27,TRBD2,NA,TGTGCCAGCACCGGACTAGCGGGACGAGGTGCGGATACGCAGTATTTT,CASTGLAGRGADTQYF
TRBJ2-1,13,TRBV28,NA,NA,TGTGCCAGCAATGTAGTAACCTACAATGAGCAGTTCTTC,CASNVVTYNEQFF
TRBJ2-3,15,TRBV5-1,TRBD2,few,TGCGCCAGCAGCTTGGGGAGCGGGAGCGCAGATACGCAGTATTTT,CASSLGSGSADTQYF
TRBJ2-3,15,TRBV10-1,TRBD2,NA,TGCGCCACGGCCGGGAGCGGGAGTGGCGCAGATACGCAGTATTTT,CATAGSGSGADTQYF
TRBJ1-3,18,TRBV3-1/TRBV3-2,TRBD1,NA,TGTGCCAGCAGAGCTATACCGGGACAGCGATACTCTGGAAACACCATATATTTT,CASRAIPGQRYSGNTIYF
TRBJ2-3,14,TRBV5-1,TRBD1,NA,TGCGCCAGCAGCCCGGACAGGGGGCGAGATACGCAGTATTTT,CASSPDRGRDTQYF
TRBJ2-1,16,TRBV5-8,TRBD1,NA,TGTGCCAGCAGCCGATTGGGACAGGGGGCTGGGGGAGAGCAGTTCTTC,CASSRLGQGAGGEQFF
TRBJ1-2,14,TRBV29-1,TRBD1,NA,TGCAGCGTTGACACAGGGGCCCGTTCGAGAGGCTACACCTTC,CSVDTGARSRGYTF
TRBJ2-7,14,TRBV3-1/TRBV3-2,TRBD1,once,TGTGCCAGCAGCGCCGGACAGGGCGGGTACGAGCAGTACTTC,CASSAGQGGYEQYF
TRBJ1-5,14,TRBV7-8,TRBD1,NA,TGTGCCAGCAGCCCTTGGACAGGTAATCAGCCCCAGCATTTT,CASSPWTGNQPQHF
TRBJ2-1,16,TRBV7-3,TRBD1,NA,TGTGCCAGCAGCACGACACCGGGACAGGGAGGAAATGAGCAGTTCTTC,CASSTTPGQGGNEQFF
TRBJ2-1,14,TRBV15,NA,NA,TGTGCCACCAGCAGGCACAGCGGCAACGATGAGCAGTTCTTC,CATSRHSGNDEQFF
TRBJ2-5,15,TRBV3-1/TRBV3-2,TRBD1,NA,TGTGCCAGCAGCCAAGAGGGGACAGCTACCGGGACCCAGTACTTC,CASSQEGTATGTQYF
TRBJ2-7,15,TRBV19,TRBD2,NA,TGTGCCAGTAGTCCTGGCTTAGCGGGAACCTACGAGCAGTACTTC,CASSPGLAGTYEQYF
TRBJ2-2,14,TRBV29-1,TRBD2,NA,TGCAGCGTAGGCGGGGGTCCGAACACCGGGGAGCTGTTTTTT,CSVGGGPNTGELFF
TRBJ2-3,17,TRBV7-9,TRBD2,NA,TGTGCCAGCAGCTTAACGTCTAGCGGGACCCGTACAGATACGCAGTATTTT,CASSLTSSGTRTDTQYF
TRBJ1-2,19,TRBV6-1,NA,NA,TGTGCCAGCAGTGAAGCCCCCGGGACTCTAGGCCCTTTTAACTATGGCTACACCTTC,CASSEAPGTLGPFNYGYTF
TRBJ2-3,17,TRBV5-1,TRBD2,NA,TGCGCCAGCAGCTATCTAGCGGGGGCCCATGGCACAGATACGCAGTATTTT,CASSYLAGAHGTDTQYF
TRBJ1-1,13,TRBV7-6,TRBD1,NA,TGTGCCAGCAGCTTAGGGACAGGGGTTGAAGCTTTCTTT,CASSLGTGVEAFF
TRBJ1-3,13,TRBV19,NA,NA,TGTGCCAGCACAGGTCTCTCTGGAAACACCATATATTTT,CASTGLSGNTIYF
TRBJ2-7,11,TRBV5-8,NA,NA,TGTGCCAGCAGCTTGCGGTCCGAGCAGTACTTC,CASSLRSEQYF
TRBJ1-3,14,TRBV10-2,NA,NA,TGCGCCAGCAGGGGGAGAAATGCAGGAAACACCATATATTTT,CASRGRNAGNTIYF
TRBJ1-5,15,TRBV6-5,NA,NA,TGTGCCAGCAGAACCGGACAGTATAGCAATCAGCCCCAGCATTTT,CASRTGQYSNQPQHF
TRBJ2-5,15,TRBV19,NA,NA,TGTGCCAGTAGTATGATTTGGGGGCTGGGAGAGACCCAGTACTTC,CASSMIWGLGETQYF
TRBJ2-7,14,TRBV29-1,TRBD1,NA,TGCAGCGTTGAAAAGGCAGGGGGTGACTACGAGCAGTACTTC,CSVEKAGGDYEQYF
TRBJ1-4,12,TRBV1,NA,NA,TGCACCAGCAGCCAAGAGTCGCGAAAACTGTTTTTT,CTSSQESRKLFF
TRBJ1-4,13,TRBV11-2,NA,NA,TGTGCCAGCAGCTTAGGACTTAATGAAAAACTGTTTTTT,CASSLGLNEKLFF
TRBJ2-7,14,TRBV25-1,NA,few,TGTGCCAGCAGTAGAGGGTCGTCTACCTACGAGCAGTACTTC,CASSRGSSTYEQYF
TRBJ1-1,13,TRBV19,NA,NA,TGTGCCAGTAGTGACACGACGAACACTGAAGCTTTCTTT,CASSDTTNTEAFF
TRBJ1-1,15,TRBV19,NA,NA,TGTGCCAGTAGTATTCTCCCCCCACACGGGATTGAAGCTTTCTTT,CASSILPPHGIEAFF
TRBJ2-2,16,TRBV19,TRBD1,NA,TGTGCCAGCCAGAGGACAGGGGACCGTTGGACCGGGGAGCTGTTTTTT,CASQRTGDRWTGELFF
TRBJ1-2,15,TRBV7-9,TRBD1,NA,TGTGCCAGCAGCTTCGCCGGGACAGATAACTATGGCTACACCTTC,CASSFAGTDNYGYTF
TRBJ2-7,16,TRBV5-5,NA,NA,TGTGCCAGCAGCTGGTCAACCGGGACTGGGAGCTACGAGCAGTACTTC,CASSWSTGTGSYEQYF
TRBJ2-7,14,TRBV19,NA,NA,TGTGCCAGTAGTATGGTGACAGGTGCCTACGAGCAGTACTTC,CASSMVTGAYEQYF
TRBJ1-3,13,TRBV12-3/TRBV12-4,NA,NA,TGTGCCAGCAGTTTTTCCCCCAGAAACACCATATATTTT,CASSFSPRNTIYF
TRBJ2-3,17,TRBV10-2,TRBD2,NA,TGCGCCAGCAGTGCCCCGGGACTAGCCTATAGCACAGATACGCAGTATTTT,CASSAPGLAYSTDTQYF
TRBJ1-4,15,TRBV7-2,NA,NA,TGTGCCAGCAGCGGGCCGCTAGGGGCTGGTGAAAAACTGTTTTTT,CASSGPLGAGEKLFF
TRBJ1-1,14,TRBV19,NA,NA,TGTGCCAGTAGTACGGACAGCATGAACACTGAAGCTTTCTTT,CASSTDSMNTEAFF
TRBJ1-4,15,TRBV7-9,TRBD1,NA,TGTGCCAGCAGCCAGTCCAAGACAGGGGGGGAAAAACTGTTTTTT,CASSQSKTGGEKLFF
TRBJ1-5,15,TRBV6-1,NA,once,TGTGCCAGCAGTGAATACGGGGGTAGCAATCAGCCCCAGCATTTT,CASSEYGGSNQPQHF
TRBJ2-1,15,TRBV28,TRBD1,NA,TGTGCCAGCAGCCCCCCCGGGACAGGCTACAATGAGCAGTTCTTC,CASSPPGTGYNEQFF
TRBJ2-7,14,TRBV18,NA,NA,TGTGCCAGCTCACTAACCGGGGAGGCCCACGAGCAGTACTTC,CASSLTGEAHEQYF
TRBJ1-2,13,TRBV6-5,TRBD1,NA,TGTGCCAGCAGTAACGGACAGGTCTATGGCTACACCTTC,CASSNGQVYGYTF
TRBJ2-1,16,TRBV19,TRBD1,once,TGTGCCAGTAGTCGATTGTCGGGACAGCTCTACAATGAGCAGTTCTTC,CASSRLSGQLYNEQFF
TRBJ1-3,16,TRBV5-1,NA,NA,TGCGCCAGCAGCTTCGCCGGGAAGAGCTCTGGAAACACCATATATTTT,CASSFAGKSSGNTIYF
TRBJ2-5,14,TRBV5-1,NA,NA,TGCGCCAGCAGCCCATGGACAGACCAAGAGACCCAGTACTTC,CASSPWTDQETQYF
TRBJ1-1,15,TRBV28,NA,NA,TGTGCCAGCAGTTTAGGGGGCGCAGTATACACTGAAGCTTTCTTT,CASSLGGAVYTEAFF